The 11 T cell receptor beta chains given below trace back to one sample, sequenced in a study of blood T cell repertoires in COVID-19 (dated by TCRdb to between 2020 and 2021). The protocol used for the library was the immunoSEQ multiplex PCR assay. Entries here come from immuneACCESS through TCRdb and include only in-frame sequences with V and J called. Some clones fail to appear in such tables; in the studies checked, an unresolved V gene covers under half of the shortfall, and the cause of the remainder is unknown. This sample gives fewer than 75,000 clones in total; roughly 80% of them show up just once. In total, the top ten clones hold 3.2% of the sample. Sample: peripheral blood. The receptors were gathered from a man between 60 and 70 years old with acute or convalescent COVID-19.

This clone was picked up one time. The chain uses TRBV10-2 and TRBJ2-7; 9 positions agree with TRBD1. CDR1 and CDR2 from the germline V gene are WSHSY and SAAADI. V was pared by 6 bases and J by 6 bases, with 6 bases of the junction left unmatched. This CDR3 is 13 amino acids long. CDR3 in DNA: TGCGCCAGCAGCCCGGACAGGGGAAGCGAGCAGTACTTC. This translates into CASSPDRGSEQYF.

The genes are TRBV5-1 and TRBJ2-3, with 8 positions matching TRBD2. V lost 0 bases and J lost 4; bases outside the gene matches: 1. Germline V gene sequence: CDR1 SGHRS, CDR2 YFSETQ. This CDR3 has 14 residues. CDR3 in amino acids: CASSLGTSPDTQYF. Written as DNA, the CDR3 is TGCGCCAGCAGCTTGGGGACTAGCCCAGATACGCAGTATTTT.

The CDR3 loop reads CASSEDFPSGANVLTF. For the CDR3, the DNA is TGTGCCAGCAGTGAGGACTTCCCCTCTGGGGCCAACGTCCTGACTTTC. This sequence joins TRBV6-1 and TRBJ2-6, with D perhaps TRBD2 (5 bases). V gave up 3 bases and J gave up 0 bases, with 9 bases separating them. This CDR3 has 16 residues. In germline, CDR1 is MNHNS, CDR2 SASEGT.

The J gene is TRBJ1-2, the V gene TRBV6-5, with 7 nucleotides matching TRBD1. The germline gives CDR1 MNHEY, CDR2 SVGAGI. V lost 8 bases to trimming and J lost 5 bases; unmatched junction nucleotides: 11. This CDR3 region has 14 residues. CDR3 loop: CASSRGTEIYGYTF. For the CDR3, the DNA is TGTGCCAGCTCAAGGGGGACAGAGATATATGGCTACACCTTC.

The chain combines TRBV10-3 with TRBJ2-3; D uncertain. The V end lost 2 bases, the J end lost 5 bases, and 8 bases lay between the germline ends. The CDR3 covers 13 residues. The germline gives CDR1 ENHRY, CDR2 SYGVKD. Written as DNA, the CDR3 is TGTGCCATCAGTGAGGGTAGAGGAGATACGCAGTATTTT. It encodes CAISEGRGDTQYF.

The rearrangement uses TRBV9 and TRBJ1-5, with D perhaps matching TRBD1 (5 bases). The CDR3 is 14 amino acids. Trimming left V 0 bases short and J 4 bases short, with 8 bases between. Germline V CDR1 and CDR2: SGDLS, YYNGEE. CDR3 loop: CASSVGQGNQPQHF. The CDR3 bases are TGTGCCAGCAGCGTAGGGCAGGGTAATCAGCCCCAGCATTTT.

V gene TRBV6-2 or TRBV6-3 combines with J gene TRBJ2-1; possible D gene TRBD1, 5 bases. The CDR3 extends over 12 amino acids. Trimming shortened V by 6 bases and J by 10 bases, and 13 bases separated the two germline ends. Germline CDR1 and CDR2: MNHEY and SVGEGT. The CDR3 protein is CASSDSRWEQFF. CDR3 sequence (DNA): TGTGCCAGCAGCGACAGCCGTTGGGAGCAGTTCTTC.

This chain links TRBV15 with TRBJ2-5; TRBD2 aligns across 7 bases. Germline assignment: CDR1 LNHNV and CDR2 YYDKDF (reference sequence). The junction had 8 bases not matched to a gene; V was cut back by 3 bases and J by 1 base. The CDR3 totals 16 residues. The CDR3 sequence is CATSRAWGGPQETQYF. In nucleotides, the CDR3 is TGTGCCACCAGCAGGGCTTGGGGGGGACCCCAAGAGACCCAGTACTTC.

CDR3 nucleotides: TGTGCCAGCAGCTCACAGGGGAGCCCTTACTATGGCTACACCTTC. Its translation: CASSSQGSPYYGYTF. The chain carries TRBV5-4 and TRBJ1-2; 7 bases align to TRBD1. J lost 3 bases, V lost 3 bases, and 8 bases had no gene match. This CDR3 comprises 15 residues. From germline, CDR1 is SGHNT and CDR2 YYREEE (reference sequence).

V and J are TRBV27 and TRBJ2-5; 9 bases match TRBD2. The germline V gene has CDR1 MNHEY and CDR2 SMNVEV (reference sequence). Germline trimming cut 4 bases from V and 1 base from J; bases unmatched to any gene: 4. This CDR3 is 15 amino acids long. The CDR3 region has the DNA TGTGCCAGCAGTTCTTTAGCGGGGGCCCAAGAGACCCAGTACTTC. Protein: CASSSLAGAQETQYF.

The chain couples TRBV2 to TRBJ2-3; D gene uncertain. V was pared by 7 bases and J by 2 bases, with 4 bases between. There are 11 residues in the CDR3. Germline V CDR1 and CDR2: SNHLY, FYNNEI. For the CDR3, the DNA is TGTGCCAGCACTTACACAGATACGCAGTATTTT. It codes for CASTYTDTQYF.